These T cell receptor beta chains were read from a single sample in a study of cytomegalovirus exposure and HLA in healthy donors. Sequencing was performed with immunoSEQ multiplex PCR; in TCRdb, only in-frame clones are kept and a portion is missing. Of roughly 52,000 clones listed, 93% are singletons. The sample consisted of PBMCs. Every receptor here comes from a woman aged 18-30 years in good health and CMV-seropositive. Both conserved end residues are part of each CDR3. The D gene is left open where the match is weak. Not all rows give a size; the values are once, few, many and, for expanded clones, a class.

TRBJ1-5 TRBD1 TRBV6-1 NA CASSDRQGSNQPQHF TGTGCCAGCAGTGACCGACAGGGTAGCAATCAGCCCCAGCATTTT
TRBJ2-7 TRBD2 TRBV7-3 NA CASSLQSGGTYEQYF TGTGCCAGCAGCTTACAGAGCGGGGGGACCTACGAGCAGTACTTC
TRBJ2-2 NA TRBV29-1 few CSVVTGGAGELFF TGCAGCGTTGTGACAGGTGGTGCCGGGGAGCTGTTTTTT
TRBJ1-3 TRBD1 TRBV5-1 NA CASSSGTGLGGNTIYF TGCGCCAGCAGCTCTGGGACAGGCCTTGGTGGAAACACCATATATTTT
TRBJ1-6 TRBD1 TRBV10-2 medium-sized CASSTSTGGNSPLHF TGCGCCAGCAGTACATCGACAGGGGGAAATTCACCCCTCCACTTT
TRBJ2-3 TRBD1 TRBV11-2 NA CASSLRTGFGTDTQYF TGTGCCAGCAGCCTACGGACAGGGTTCGGCACAGATACGCAGTATTTT
TRBJ1-6 TRBD1 TRBV9 NA CASSVSGGPRASPLHF TGTGCCAGCAGCGTCTCAGGGGGTCCTAGGGCTTCACCCCTCCACTTT
TRBJ2-7 TRBD2 TRBV5-1 NA CAITAGGAPYEQYF TGCGCCATTACGGCCGGGGGGGCCCCCTACGAGCAGTACTTC
TRBJ2-7 NA TRBV7-9 NA CASSLKGAGYEQYF TGTGCCAGCAGCTTAAAGGGCGCGGGCTACGAGCAGTACTTC
TRBJ2-5 NA TRBV6-5 NA CASSYSGGEETQYF TGTGCCAGCAGTTACTCAGGGGGGGAAGAGACCCAGTACTTC
TRBJ2-3 TRBD2 TRBV18 NA CASSRPGGALTDTQYF TGTGCCAGCTCACGCCCCGGGGGGGCCTTAACAGATACGCAGTATTTT
TRBJ1-5 TRBD1 TRBV6-6 NA CASSDSGQGRQPQHF TGTGCCAGCAGTGACTCGGGACAGGGGAGACAGCCCCAGCATTTT
TRBJ2-7 NA TRBV28 NA CASSFRQNSPGTYEQYF TGTGCCAGCAGTTTTAGACAAAACTCCCCAGGAACCTACGAGCAGTACTTC
TRBJ2-5 NA TRBV5-1 NA CASSRFGGETQYF TGCGCCAGCAGCCGGTTCGGGGGAGAGACCCAGTACTTC
TRBJ2-1 NA TRBV6-6 NA CASSYRPSSYNEQFF TGTGCCAGCAGTTACCGACCTAGCTCCTACAATGAGCAGTTCTTC
TRBJ2-2 NA TRBV27 NA CASSPLGGTGELFF TGTGCCAGCAGTCCACTGGGGGGCACCGGGGAGCTGTTTTTT